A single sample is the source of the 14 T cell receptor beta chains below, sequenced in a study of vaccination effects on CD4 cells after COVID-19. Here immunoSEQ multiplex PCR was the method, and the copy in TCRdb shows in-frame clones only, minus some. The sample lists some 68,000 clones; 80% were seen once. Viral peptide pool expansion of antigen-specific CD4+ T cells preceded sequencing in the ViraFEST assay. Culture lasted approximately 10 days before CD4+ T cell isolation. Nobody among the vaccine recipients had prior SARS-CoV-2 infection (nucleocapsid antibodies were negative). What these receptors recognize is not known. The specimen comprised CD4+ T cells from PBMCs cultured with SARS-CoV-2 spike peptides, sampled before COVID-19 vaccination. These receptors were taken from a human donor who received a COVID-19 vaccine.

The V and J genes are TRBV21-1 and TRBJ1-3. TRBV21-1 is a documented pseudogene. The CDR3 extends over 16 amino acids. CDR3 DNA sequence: TGTGCCAGCAGCTGCGTGTTGGGGTTCTCTGGAAACACCATATATTTT. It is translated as CASSCVLGFSGNTIYF.

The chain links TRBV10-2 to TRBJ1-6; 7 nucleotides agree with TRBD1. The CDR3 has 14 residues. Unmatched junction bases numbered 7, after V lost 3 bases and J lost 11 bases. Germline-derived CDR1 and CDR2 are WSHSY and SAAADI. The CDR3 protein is CASSESGGSPPLHF. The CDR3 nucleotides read TGCGCCAGCAGTGAATCAGGGGGGAGTCCACCCCTCCACTTT.

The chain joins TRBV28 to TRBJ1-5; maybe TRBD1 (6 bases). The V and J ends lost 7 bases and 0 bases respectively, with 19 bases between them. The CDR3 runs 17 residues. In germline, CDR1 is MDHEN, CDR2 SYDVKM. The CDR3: CASTPLGHSYSNQPQHF. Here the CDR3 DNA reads TGTGCCAGCACCCCGTTGGGACATAGTTATAGCAATCAGCCCCAGCATTTT.

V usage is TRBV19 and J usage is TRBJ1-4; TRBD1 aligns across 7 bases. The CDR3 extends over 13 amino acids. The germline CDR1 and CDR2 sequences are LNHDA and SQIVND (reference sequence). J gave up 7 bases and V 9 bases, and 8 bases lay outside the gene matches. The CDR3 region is CASRDRDAEKLFF. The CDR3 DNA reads TGTGCCAGCCGAGACAGGGATGCTGAAAAACTGTTTTTT.

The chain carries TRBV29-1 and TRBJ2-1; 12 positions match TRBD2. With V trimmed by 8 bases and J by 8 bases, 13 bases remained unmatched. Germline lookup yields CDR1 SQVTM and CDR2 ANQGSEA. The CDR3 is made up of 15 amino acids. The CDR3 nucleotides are TGCAGCCTACAGGGACTAGCGGGCCCCCAGCATGAGCAGTTCTTC. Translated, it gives CSLQGLAGPQHEQFF.

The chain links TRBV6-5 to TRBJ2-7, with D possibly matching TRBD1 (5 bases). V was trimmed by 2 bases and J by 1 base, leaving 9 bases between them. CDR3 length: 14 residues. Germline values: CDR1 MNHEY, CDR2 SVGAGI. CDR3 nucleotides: TGTGCCAGCAGTTACAGTCAGGGATCCTACGAGCAGTACGTC. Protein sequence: CASSYSQGSYEQYV.

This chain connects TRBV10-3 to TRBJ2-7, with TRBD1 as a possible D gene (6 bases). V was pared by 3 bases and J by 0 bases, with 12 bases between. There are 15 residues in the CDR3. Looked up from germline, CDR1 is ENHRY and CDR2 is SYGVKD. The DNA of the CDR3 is TGTGCCATCAGTGACCCGACAGGACCCTCCTACGAGCAGTACGTC. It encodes CAISDPTGPSYEQYV.

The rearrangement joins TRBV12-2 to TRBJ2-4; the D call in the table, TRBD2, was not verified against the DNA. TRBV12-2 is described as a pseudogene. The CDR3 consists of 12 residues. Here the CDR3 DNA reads TGTGCAAGTCGCTCCGACCGGGGGAACAGGTACTTC. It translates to CASRSDRGNRYF.

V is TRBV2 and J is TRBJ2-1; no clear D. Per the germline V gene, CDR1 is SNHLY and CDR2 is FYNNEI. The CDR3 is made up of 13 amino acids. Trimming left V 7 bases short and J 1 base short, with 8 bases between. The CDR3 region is CASKGRSYNEQFF. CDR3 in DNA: TGTGCCAGCAAAGGACGGTCCTACAATGAGCAGTTCTTC.

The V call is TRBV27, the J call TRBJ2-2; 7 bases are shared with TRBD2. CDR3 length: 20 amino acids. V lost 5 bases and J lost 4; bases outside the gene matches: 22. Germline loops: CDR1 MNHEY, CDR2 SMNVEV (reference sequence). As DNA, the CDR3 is TGTGCCAGCAGTCCTTACGGCGGGGATGAGCGGGGTCAGAGCACCGGGGAGCTGTTTTTT. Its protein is CASSPYGGDERGQSTGELFF.

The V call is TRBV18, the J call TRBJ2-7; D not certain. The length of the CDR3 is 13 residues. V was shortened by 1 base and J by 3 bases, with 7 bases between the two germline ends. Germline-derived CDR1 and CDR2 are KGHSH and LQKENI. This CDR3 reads CASSPLENYEQYV. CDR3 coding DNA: TGTGCCAGCTCACCACTCGAAAACTACGAGCAGTACGTC.

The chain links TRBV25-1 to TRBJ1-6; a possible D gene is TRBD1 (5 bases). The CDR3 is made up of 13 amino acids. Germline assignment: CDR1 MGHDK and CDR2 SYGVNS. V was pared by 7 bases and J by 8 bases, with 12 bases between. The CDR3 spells CASTRGRDSPLHF. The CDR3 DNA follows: TGTGCCAGCACTAGGGGTAGGGATTCACCCCTCCACTTT.

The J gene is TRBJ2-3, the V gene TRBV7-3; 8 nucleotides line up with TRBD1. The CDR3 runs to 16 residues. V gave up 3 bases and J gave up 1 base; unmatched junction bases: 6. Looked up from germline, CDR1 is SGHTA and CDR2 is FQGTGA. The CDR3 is CASSFTGTGGTDTQYF. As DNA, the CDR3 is TGTGCCAGCAGCTTTACCGGGACAGGAGGCACAGATACGCAGTATTTT.

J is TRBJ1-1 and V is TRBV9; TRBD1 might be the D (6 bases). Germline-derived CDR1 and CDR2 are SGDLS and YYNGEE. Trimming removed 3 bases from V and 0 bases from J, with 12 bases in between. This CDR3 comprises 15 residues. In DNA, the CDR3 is TGTGCCAGCAGCGCACAGGGTGGGATGAACACTGAAGCTTTCTTT. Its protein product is CASSAQGGMNTEAFF.